One and the same sample provided the 15 T cell receptor beta chains below, sequenced in a study of blood T cell repertoires in COVID-19. The protocol was immunoSEQ multiplex PCR, while the TCRdb copy is restricted to in-frame clones and leaves out a portion. The table records over 200,000 clones, almost 90% of them present only once. Sequencing used peripheral blood. The receptor set was obtained from a woman aged 60 to 75 with acute or convalescent COVID-19.

The chain joins TRBV6-6 to TRBJ2-7; 10 positions match TRBD1. The V gene's germline CDR1 is MNHNY and CDR2 SVGAGI (reference sequence). The CDR3 spans 14 residues. V lost 10 bases and J lost 3; bases outside the gene matches: 9. DNA for the CDR3: TGTGCCATCTGCCCGGGACAGGGGCTCTACGAGCAGTACTTC. It yields the protein CAICPGQGLYEQYF.

V and J are TRBV30 and TRBJ2-3; 12 bases fit TRBD1. Germline lookup yields CDR1 GTSNPN and CDR2 SVGIG (reference sequence). The CDR3 has 15 amino acids. V shed 2 bases, J shed 6 bases, and the junction held 6 bases outside the gene matches. The CDR3 region is CAWSPGTGGIDTQYF. In nucleotides, the CDR3 is TGTGCCTGGAGTCCGGGGACAGGGGGCATCGATACGCAGTATTTT.

The chain employs TRBV6-2 or TRBV6-3 and TRBJ1-1; 7 nucleotides match TRBD1. V shed 2 bases and J 11 bases; nucleotides not matched to a gene: 8. This CDR3 is built from 13 residues. Germline V lookup: CDR1 MNHEY, CDR2 SVGEGT. Here the CDR3 DNA reads TGTGCCAGCAGTTACAGGACAGGACACCGTGCTTTCTTT. Its protein is CASSYRTGHRAFF.

V usage is TRBV9 and J usage is TRBJ1-4, with 11 positions matching TRBD1. The CDR3 has 17 amino acids. V dropped 4 bases and J dropped 0; count of bases not matched to a gene: 5. Germline CDR1 SGDLS, CDR2 YYNGEE. This chain's CDR3 is CASSPWTGGSTNEKLFF. DNA for the CDR3: TGTGCCAGCAGCCCCTGGACAGGGGGCTCAACTAATGAAAAACTGTTTTTT.

This clone has just a few counts. The chain couples TRBV25-1 to TRBJ1-4; no definite D call. The CDR3 covers 15 residues. Trimming removed 3 bases at V and 4 bases at J, with 12 bases between. Germline CDR1 reads MGHDK; CDR2 reads SYGVNS. CDR3: CASSDWTGNNEKLFF. In DNA form, the CDR3 reads TGTGCCAGCAGTGATTGGACTGGGAATAATGAAAAACTGTTTTTT.

The V gene is TRBV25-1, the J gene TRBJ1-4, with D tentatively TRBD1 (5 bases). V was clipped by 4 bases and J by 6 bases, with 15 bases between them. Per germline, CDR1 MGHDK and CDR2 SYGVNS. The CDR3 is 15 residues long. The CDR3 spells CASSALTVYHEKLFF. In DNA form, the CDR3 reads TGTGCCAGCAGTGCCCTGACAGTTTATCATGAAAAACTGTTTTTT. The variable domain in full, with the rest retrieved from reference TRBV25-1 and TRBJ1-4, is EADIYQTPRYLVIGTGKKITLECSQTMGHDKMYWYQQDPGMELHLIHYSYGVNSTEKGDLSSESTVSRIRTEHFPLTLESARPSHTSQYLCASSALTVYHEKLFFGSGTQLSVL.

The V and J genes are TRBV27 and TRBJ2-7, with D possibly TRBD2 on 6 matching bases. With 2 bases removed from V and 3 bases from J, the gap between germline ends came to 11 bases. The CDR3 is made up of 14 amino acids. Germline V lookup: CDR1 MNHEY, CDR2 SMNVEV (reference sequence). Here the CDR3 reads CASSLIGSGYEQYF. The CDR3 DNA follows: TGTGCCAGCAGTTTAATCGGGAGCGGCTACGAGCAGTACTTC.

This chain connects TRBV11-2 to TRBJ1-2; maybe TRBD1 (5 bases). The CDR3 extends over 14 amino acids. V was clipped by 2 bases and J by 10 bases, with 17 bases between them. Germline CDR1 and CDR2: SGHAT and FQNNGV. The CDR3 protein is CASSLQRTSNDYTF. The CDR3 DNA reads as TGTGCCAGCAGCTTACAGAGGACATCGAATGACTACACCTTC. The full variable domain, its missing parts supplied by reference TRBV11-2 and TRBJ1-2, is EAGVAQSPRYKIIEKRQSVAFWCNPISGHATLYWYQQILGQGPKLLIQFQNNGVVDDSQLPKDRFSAERLKGVDSTLKIQPAKLEDSAVYLCASSLQRTSNDYTFGSGTRLTVV.

The rearrangement links TRBV5-5 to TRBJ1-1; no definite D call. The germline V gene has CDR1 SGHKS and CDR2 YYEKEE (reference sequence). Trimming took off 2 bases at V and 6 bases at J, with 8 bases between the two ends. CDR3 length equals 12 residues. DNA of the CDR3: TGTGCCAGCAGCTTTTCCCTCTCTGAAGCTTTCTTT. Amino acid sequence: CASSFSLSEAFF.

The rearrangement links TRBV5-1 to TRBJ1-1; 9 bases line up with TRBD1. V trimming: 0 bases; J trimming: 3 bases; junction bases outside the gene matches: 9. CDR1 SGHRS and CDR2 YFSETQ come from the germline V gene. This CDR3 has 17 amino acids. Written as DNA, the CDR3 is TGCGCCAGCAGCTTGGTTGGGACAGGGATGCGGGACACTGAAGCTTTCTTT. Its translation is CASSLVGTGMRDTEAFF.

This chain connects TRBV9 to TRBJ2-3, with 14 bases matching TRBD2. CDR1 and CDR2 (germline): SGDLS, YYNGEE. With 5 bases clipped from V and 5 bases from J, the junction kept 10 bases outside the gene matches. The CDR3 loop spans 17 amino acids. The CDR3, as DNA: TGTGCCAGCAGTCAAGGGACTAGCGGGGGTTTGATAGATACGCAGTATTTT. It codes for CASSQGTSGGLIDTQYF. Looking up the rest from reference TRBV9 and TRBJ2-3 gives the full variable domain: DSGVTQTPKHLITATGQRVTLRCSPRSGDLSVYWYQQSLDQGLQFLIQYYNGEERAKGNILERFSAQQFPDLHSELNLSSLELGDSALYFCASSQGTSGGLIDTQYFGPGTRLTVL.

This sequence joins TRBV19 and TRBJ2-1; D is possibly TRBD2 (7 bases). Germline V gene data show CDR1 as LNHDA and CDR2 as SQIVND (reference sequence). V lost 5 bases and J lost 7, with 18 bases in between. This CDR3 region has 15 residues. The CDR3 reads CASSLSGGPRNEQFF. Written as DNA, the CDR3 is TGTGCCAGTAGTTTATCGGGGGGCCCTAGGAATGAGCAGTTCTTC.

CDR3 DNA sequence: TGTGCCAGCAGGCCGACAGGGAACACTGAAGCTTTCTTT. Amino acid sequence: CASRPTGNTEAFF. The chain combines TRBV7-9 with TRBJ1-1, with a tentative D call TRBD1 (6 bases). Germline-derived CDR1 and CDR2 are SEHNR and FQNEAQ (reference sequence). V gave up 6 bases and J gave up 1 base, with 9 bases separating them. The CDR3 extends over 13 amino acids.

This sequence joins TRBV5-6 and TRBJ1-6; 7 nucleotides match TRBD1. J lost 7 bases, V lost 6 bases, and 7 bases had no gene match. This CDR3 is built from 14 residues. Germline-derived CDR1 and CDR2 are SGHDT and YYEEEE. The CDR3 is CASNHDRENSPLHF. CDR3 in DNA: TGTGCCAGCAACCATGACAGGGAGAATTCACCCCTCCACTTT. Together with reference TRBV5-6 and TRBJ1-6, the CDR3 gives the full variable domain: DAGVTQSPTHLIKTRGQQVTLRCSPKSGHDTVSWYQQALGQGPQFIFQYYEEEERQRGNFPDRFSGHQFPNYSSELNVNALLLGDSALYLCASNHDRENSPLHFGNGTRLTVT.

The V and J genes are TRBV19 and TRBJ1-3, with a possible D match to TRBD1 (6 bases). Per the germline V gene, CDR1 is LNHDA and CDR2 is SQIVND (reference sequence). V was cut by 6 bases and J by 0 bases, with 6 bases left in between. The CDR3 is 13 amino acids. The CDR3 coding sequence is TGTGCCAGTAGAGGGGGCTCTGGAAACACCATATATTTT. It translates to CASRGGSGNTIYF.